This T cell receptor (beta chain) derives from a study of beta chain features in type 1 diabetes (dated by TCRdb to the late 2010s). Regarding the research as a whole: Mean age, gender distribution, total cell number and subset yield were not different between patients and healthy donors. In the study, TCRB repertoires of sorted circulating CD4+ T cell subsets from recently diagnosed type 1 diabetes patients were compared with those of matched healthy donors. Naive and central memory subsets were obtained from all 30 or so donors, but regulatory and stem cell-like memory subsets were isolated from only 8 patients and roughly 8 healthy donors. Across all samples, about 110 million sorted cells were examined, and cell number per subset correlated strongly with RNA yield. What the work shows at the level of the full study, not this receptor alone: HLA sub-analyses involved small numbers of individuals, so any influence of HLA type on TCRB rearrangement remained unresolved. Because cDNA rather than genomic DNA was sequenced, highly expressing activated cells could have been over-represented, although no difference in activation and CD3 levels was found between groups. At VDJ recombination sites, patients with type 1 diabetes made fewer insertions and deleted more nucleotides, a pattern implying thymic rearrangement abnormalities. Naive, central memory and regulatory TCRB repertoires appeared to be more similar among patients than among healthy donors. PCR may preferentially amplify shorter templates, but because patient and control samples were amplified and corrected together, any resulting skew would affect both groups equally. In all four CD4+ subsets, TCRB CDR3 length was moderately but significantly shorter in type 1 diabetes patients.

About this clone itself: Its antigen is not yet known. Base qualities are missing; no much larger clone stands one base away.

Each donor gave one peripheral blood draw, averaging approximately 0.12 L, which was collected into heparinised tubes. A BD FACSAria II was used to sort naive, central memory, regulatory and stem cell-like memory CD4+ T cells with a panel that included CD45RO, CCR7, CD25, CD127, CD95 and CD27. All sorted populations exceeded 95% purity. PBMCs were isolated right away by Lymphoprep density gradient centrifugation and were stained directly, without culture. So that batch effects would be minimized, each experiment stained and sorted samples in pairs, pairing one healthy donor with one patient. The High Capacity cDNA Reverse Transcription Kit was used to reverse transcribe all of the isolated RNA, meaning that expressed TCRB transcripts were what got sequenced. Deep immunoSEQ sequencing was performed on naive, central memory and regulatory T cell samples, with an average of roughly 3.6 million total reads per sample. After sorted cells were lysed in RLT buffer, RNA was extracted with DNase-treated RNeasy Micro or Mini kits, with the choice depending on cell number. To prevent cross-contamination, every cell subset was processed on its own, while patient and healthy donor samples were processed together. The immunoSEQ multiplex PCR was used to amplify TCRB sequences from cDNA, generating 87-bp fragments that spanned the CDR3 region. Sequencing of the amplicons was performed on the Illumina HiSeq platform. As for the authors' bioinformatics: PCR bias was computationally corrected using synthetic template baselines, reads within Hamming distance 2 were collapsed, and singletons that could not be merged were discarded. Reads were aligned against IMGT to assign V, D and J genes, CDR3 length and insertions or deletions at six rearrangement sites. Within each subset, clonotype counts were normalized to the number of sorted cells before true diversity and Gini coefficients were calculated with the tcR R package. The overlap coefficient, calculated on TCRB nucleotide sequences, was used to quantify repertoire sharing. This is the immuneACCESS table as TCRdb keeps it, with only in-frame sequences that have V and J called. A part of the clones is gone; compared with another copy, unresolved V genes explain less than half, and the rest is unexplained. V and J calls and clone size are given by that table; D and trimming were obtained from the DNA. The sample table holds over 55,000 clones, of which 52% were seen once. In total, the top ten clones hold 2.6% of the sample.

From a lookup of the germline V gene, CDR1 and CDR2 are SGHRS and YFSETQ. From the cysteine through the phenylalanine, the CDR3 covers 16 amino acids. CDR3 DNA only is kept here, 48 bases in frame from base 1. V drops 0 bases and J drops 7 bases, leaving 19 bases in between. The sample consisted of Tregs from blood. Explained via the paper, the cell subset or site label denotes: regulatory CD4+ T cells. The clonotype originates from a woman aged 40 to 50 with type 1 diabetes. The chain couples TRBV5-1 to TRBJ1-1; a weak D assignment points to TRBD1 (6 bases agree). The CDR3 region has the sequence CASSLVQGLWNGEAFF. The nucleotides read TGCGCCAGCAGCTTGGTTCAGGGGCTGTGGAATGGTGAAGCTTTCTTT.